This T cell receptor beta chain was recovered during a study of CD8 T cells in Susac syndrome. Concerning this clonotype itself: Its target is not known.

Sequencing targeted TCR beta in blood CD8+ and CD4+ T cells. In contrast to the negatively isolated CD8+ and CD4+ T cells, TEMRA cells were FACS-enriched. This CDR3 has 15 residues. The ends were cut back, 4 bases at V and 6 bases at J, with 16 bases in the middle. Germline CDR1 reads MNHEY; CDR2 reads SMNVEV (reference sequence). With random hexamers, reverse transcription was performed on about 0.5 to 1 ug of RNA. Amplification of TCR beta CDR3 across 54 Vbeta and 13 Jbeta was performed with immunoSEQ multiplex PCR. From the immunoSEQ multiplex PCR reads, TCRdb called clonotypes with MiXCR, one entry per CDR3 protein. The sample has around 45,000 distinct CDR3 sequences, 80% to 95% seen once. Study-wide results and limits: It was acknowledged by the study that relatively few individuals were included in its TCR sequencing and HLA analysis.

The receptor's source is a human donor in good health. The chain recombines TRBV27 with TRBJ2-1; D perhaps matches TRBD2 (6 bases). Sequencing was carried out using CD8+ T cells from PBMCs. CDR3 sequence (DNA): TGTGCCAGCAGTTGGGGGGAGGTAGCGGTCAATGAGCAGTTCTTC. Translation gives CASSWGEVAVNEQFF.